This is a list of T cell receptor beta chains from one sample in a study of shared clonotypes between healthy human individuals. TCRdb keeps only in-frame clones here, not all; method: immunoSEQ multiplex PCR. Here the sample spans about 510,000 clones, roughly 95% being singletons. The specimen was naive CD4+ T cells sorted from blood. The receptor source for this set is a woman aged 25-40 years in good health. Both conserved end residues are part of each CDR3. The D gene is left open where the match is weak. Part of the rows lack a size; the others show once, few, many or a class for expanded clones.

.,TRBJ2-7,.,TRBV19,CASSMKVGTFYEQYF,TGTGCCAGTAGTATGAAGGTCGGGACATTCTACGAGCAGTACTTC
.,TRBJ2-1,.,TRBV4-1,CASSQNSGTSYNEQFF,TGCGCCAGCAGCCAAAACTCCGGGACGTCCTACAATGAGCAGTTCTTC
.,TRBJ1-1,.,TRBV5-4,CASSPGTPLVNTEAFF,TGTGCCAGCAGTCCAGGTACACCCCTTGTCAACACTGAAGCTTTCTTT
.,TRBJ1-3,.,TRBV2,CASNQGLSGNTIYF,TGTGCCAGCAATCAGGGCCTCTCTGGAAACACCATATATTTT
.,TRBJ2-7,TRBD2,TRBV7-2,CASSSRLAGTYEQYF,TGTGCCAGCAGCTCTAGACTAGCGGGGACCTACGAGCAGTACTTC
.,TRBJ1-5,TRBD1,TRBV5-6,CASSWTGGNQPQHF,TGTGCCAGCAGCTGGACAGGGGGCAATCAGCCCCAGCATTTT
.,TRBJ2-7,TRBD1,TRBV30,CAWRAGQGYEQYF,TGTGCCTGGAGAGCCGGACAGGGCTACGAGCAGTACTTC
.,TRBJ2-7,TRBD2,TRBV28,CASSRGTSGSFEQYF,TGTGCCAGCAGCCGGGGGACTAGCGGGAGTTTCGAGCAGTACTTC
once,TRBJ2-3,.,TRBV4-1,CASSQGFSPKSDTQYF,TGCGCCAGCAGCCAGGGTTTTAGTCCCAAGTCGGATACGCAGTATTTT
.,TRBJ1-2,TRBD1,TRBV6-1,CAASRLGQGDYGYTF,TGTGCCGCCTCGAGACTGGGACAGGGGGACTATGGCTACACCTTC
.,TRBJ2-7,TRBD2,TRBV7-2,CASSLPGTKNYEQYF,TGTGCCAGCAGCTTACCCGGGACTAAAAATTACGAGCAGTACTTC
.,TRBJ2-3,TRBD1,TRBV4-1,CASSGQGAGGSTDTQYF,TGCGCCAGCAGCGGACAGGGGGCAGGGGGGAGCACAGATACGCAGTATTTT
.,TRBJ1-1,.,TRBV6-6,CASRLDRKNTEAFF,TGTGCCAGCAGATTAGACAGAAAGAACACTGAAGCTTTCTTT
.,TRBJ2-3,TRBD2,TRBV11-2,CASRPAASGSSDTQYF,TGTGCCAGCAGGCCCGCAGCTAGCGGGAGTAGTGATACGCAGTATTTT
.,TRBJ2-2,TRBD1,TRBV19,CASSIYRGPNTGELFF,TGTGCCAGTAGTATATACAGGGGCCCTAACACCGGGGAGCTGTTTTTT
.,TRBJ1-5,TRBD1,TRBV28,CASILRGQGPNQPQHF,TGTGCCAGCATCCTAAGGGGACAGGGGCCAAATCAGCCCCAGCATTTT